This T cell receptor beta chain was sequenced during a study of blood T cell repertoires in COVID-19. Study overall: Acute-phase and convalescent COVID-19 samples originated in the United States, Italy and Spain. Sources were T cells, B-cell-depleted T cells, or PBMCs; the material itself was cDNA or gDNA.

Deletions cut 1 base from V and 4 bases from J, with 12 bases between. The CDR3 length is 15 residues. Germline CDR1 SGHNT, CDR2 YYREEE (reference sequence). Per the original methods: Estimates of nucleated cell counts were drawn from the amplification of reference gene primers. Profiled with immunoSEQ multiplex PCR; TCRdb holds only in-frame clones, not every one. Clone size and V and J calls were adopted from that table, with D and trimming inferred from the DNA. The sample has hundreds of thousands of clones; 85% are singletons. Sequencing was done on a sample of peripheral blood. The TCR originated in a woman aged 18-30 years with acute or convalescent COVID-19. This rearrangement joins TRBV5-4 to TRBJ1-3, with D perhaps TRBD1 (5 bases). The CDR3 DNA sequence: TGTGCCAGCAGCTTGTTCACAGGTTCGGGAAACACCATATATTTT. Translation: CASSLFTGSGNTIYF.